Below, 23 T cell receptor beta chains from the same sample are listed, as sequenced in a study of blood T cell repertoires in COVID-19. TCRdb's copy holds only in-frame clones and misses some; the assay was immunoSEQ multiplex PCR. The sample has about 56,000 clones, around four fifths seen once. Sequencing was done on a sample of peripheral blood. These receptors came from a woman of 80 years or more with acute or convalescent COVID-19.

The chain combines TRBV10-1 with TRBJ2-6, with a possible D match to TRBD1 (6 bases). This CDR3 has 16 amino acids. In germline, CDR1 is WNHNN, CDR2 SYGVQD (reference sequence). Trimming took off 3 bases at V and 2 bases at J, with 11 bases between the two ends. CDR3 bases: TGCGCCAGCAGTGAAGGGCAGGGGCCTGGGGCCAACGTCCTGACTTTC. Protein: CASSEGQGPGANVLTF.

For the CDR3, the DNA is TGCGCCAGCAGCTTGGACAGGGTTTCTAGTAACTATGGCTACACCTTC. Residues: CASSLDRVSSNYGYTF. This chain connects TRBV5-1 to TRBJ1-2; D might be TRBD1 (6 bases). V lost 0 bases and J lost 1, with 13 bases in between. CDR3 length equals 16 residues. Germline V gives CDR1 SGHRS, CDR2 YFSETQ.

V and J are TRBV2 and TRBJ1-6, with a tentative D call TRBD1 (5 bases). CDR3 length equals 13 residues. CDR1 and CDR2 from the germline V gene are SNHLY and FYNNEI. Trimming removed 6 bases from V and 7 bases from J, with 10 bases in between. Written as DNA, the CDR3 is TGTGCCAGCAGGGAACCAGGGAATTCACCCCTCCACTTT. This sequence encodes CASREPGNSPLHF.

The chain combines TRBV5-6 with TRBJ1-3; the D is unclear. The V gene's germline CDR1 is SGHDT and CDR2 YYEEEE. The V and J ends lost 4 bases and 0 bases respectively, with 11 bases between them. This CDR3 comprises 15 residues. This CDR3 is CASSPQAGSGNTIYF. CDR3 nucleotides: TGTGCCAGCAGCCCTCAGGCGGGCTCTGGAAACACCATATATTTT.

The chain couples TRBV12-2 to TRBJ2-1; the table gives TRBD2 as D, unverified against the DNA. TRBV12-2 constitutes a pseudogene. The CDR3 has 17 residues. The CDR3 loop reads CASRLKYEGRAYNEQFF. DNA for the CDR3: TGTGCAAGTCGCTTAAAGTATGAGGGCCGAGCTTACAATGAGCAGTTCTTC.

The chain employs TRBV5-1 and TRBJ2-3, with 12 bases matching TRBD2. V trimming: 4 bases; J trimming: 3 bases; junction bases outside the gene matches: 6. This CDR3 spans 16 amino acids. Germline V gene data show CDR1 as SGHRS and CDR2 as YFSETQ. DNA for the CDR3: TGCGCCAGCAGCACATCTAGCGGGGGGGCGACAGATACGCAGTATTTT. Amino acids: CASSTSSGGATDTQYF.

V is TRBV7-8 and J is TRBJ1-3, with TRBD1 identical over 7 bases. Trimming removed 3 bases from V and 4 bases from J; junction bases left unmatched: 6. CDR1 is SGHVS, CDR2 FQNEAQ, per germline. The CDR3 totals 15 residues. This CDR3 is CASSFGDRTGNTIYF. The CDR3 DNA is TGTGCCAGCAGCTTCGGGGACAGAACAGGAAACACCATATATTTT.

The chain combines TRBV3-1 (or the pseudogene TRBV3-2) with TRBJ1-1; possible D gene TRBD1, 5 bases. Trimming stripped 0 bases from V and 6 bases from J, with 14 bases between. From germline, CDR1 is LGHDT and CDR2 YNNKEL (reference sequence). This CDR3 spans 15 amino acids. The chain's CDR3 is CASSQEAGQWSEAFF. The CDR3 nucleotides are TGTGCCAGCAGCCAAGAGGCAGGGCAGTGGTCTGAAGCTTTCTTT.

This clone was seen a handful of times. V usage is TRBV3-1 (or the pseudogene TRBV3-2) and J usage is TRBJ2-7, with 10 bases identical to TRBD1. The CDR3 has 17 amino acids. V was pared by 0 bases and J by 5 bases, with 10 bases of the junction left unmatched. From germline, CDR1 is LGHDT and CDR2 YNNKEL (reference sequence). CDR3 DNA: TGTGCCAGCAGCCAAGAAGACAGGGGGCTTTTGTTTCACGAGCAGTACTTC. It specifies CASSQEDRGLLFHEQYF.

This rearrangement joins TRBV5-1 to TRBJ2-5; no clear D gene. The CDR3 spans 12 residues. V was trimmed by 4 bases and J by 5 bases, leaving 9 bases between them. Germline CDR1 and CDR2: SGHRS and YFSETQ. The CDR3 region is CASSPRRETQYF. CDR3 nucleotides: TGCGCCAGCAGCCCGCGGCGGGAGACCCAGTACTTC.

This chain uses TRBV10-3 with TRBJ2-1; a possible D gene is TRBD1 (5 bases). V was cut by 2 bases and J by 5 bases, with 16 bases left in between. The CDR3 has 16 amino acids. The germline CDR1 and CDR2 sequences are ENHRY and SYGVKD. The CDR3 is CAISETRRLDNNEQFF. The CDR3 nucleotides are TGTGCCATCAGTGAGACTCGCCGGCTGGACAACAATGAGCAGTTCTTC.

This clone was observed once. This chain links TRBV2 with TRBJ2-2, with 8 bases identical to TRBD1. The germline CDR1 and CDR2 sequences are SNHLY and FYNNEI. This CDR3 is 16 amino acids long. With 5 bases clipped from V and 7 bases from J, the junction kept 12 bases outside the gene matches. The CDR3 reads CASSFPGQAKVGELFF. In DNA form, the CDR3 reads TGTGCCAGCAGTTTTCCGGGACAGGCGAAGGTCGGGGAGCTGTTTTTT.

V and J are TRBV14 and TRBJ2-7; D is perhaps TRBD2 (6 bases). The germline CDR1 and CDR2 sequences are SGHDN and FVKESK. Trimming removed 4 bases at V and 1 base at J, with 14 bases between. This CDR3 has 15 residues. CDR3 in DNA: TGTGCCAGCAGCCTAGGATTAGCGGATTCCTACGAGCAGTACTTC. It codes for CASSLGLADSYEQYF.

The chain uses TRBV7-9 and TRBJ1-4; a weak D match, TRBD1 (6 bases). This CDR3 is 15 amino acids long. Germline V CDR1 and CDR2: SEHNR, FQNEAQ (reference sequence). V dropped 0 bases and J dropped 8 bases, with 13 bases sitting between them. The CDR3 DNA sequence: TGTGCCAGCAGCTTAGCGGCGGGGGGCGCGGAAAAACTGTTTTTT. Translated, it gives CASSLAAGGAEKLFF.

The chain links TRBV5-6 to TRBJ2-3, with 8 bases lining up with TRBD2. The J segment lost 1 base and the V segment lost 5 bases, leaving 6 bases of the junction unmatched. The CDR3 has 15 residues. Germline V lookup: CDR1 SGHDT, CDR2 YYEEEE. The CDR3 DNA follows: TGTGCCAGCAGAACGGGGGGGCCGGGCACAGATACGCAGTATTTT. Its protein is CASRTGGPGTDTQYF.

This chain uses TRBV6-5 with TRBJ1-1; D gene ambiguous. This CDR3 spans 14 amino acids. Germline CDR1 is MNHEY and CDR2 is SVGAGI. Trimming cost V 2 bases and J 3 bases, with 10 bases left between them. CDR3 DNA sequence: TGTGCCAGCAGTTACCTTTACTCGGACACTGAAGCTTTCTTT. It yields the protein CASSYLYSDTEAFF.

J is TRBJ2-1 and V is TRBV6-5; 10 bases fit TRBD1. CDR3 size: 15 residues. J gave up 7 bases and V 4 bases, and 7 bases lay outside the gene matches. In germline, CDR1 is MNHEY, CDR2 SVGAGI. The chain's CDR3 is CASSSKTGGTNEQFF. The CDR3, as DNA: TGTGCCAGCAGTTCCAAGACAGGGGGCACAAATGAGCAGTTCTTC.

The V gene is TRBV5-1, the J gene TRBJ1-4; no definite D call. The CDR3 spans 14 residues. V was trimmed by 1 base and J by 3 bases, leaving 7 bases between them. Germline lookup yields CDR1 SGHRS and CDR2 YFSETQ. CDR3 residues: CASSLSQANEKLFF. CDR3 sequence (DNA): TGCGCCAGCAGCTTGTCTCAGGCTAATGAAAAACTGTTTTTT.

This clone was observed once. This chain links TRBV4-1 with TRBJ2-3, with 9 bases that match TRBD2. The V segment lost 1 base and the J segment 3 bases; nucleotides outside the gene matches: 5. The length of the CDR3 is 16 residues. Germline CDR1 is MGHRA and CDR2 is YSYEKL. The CDR3 loop is CASSQGGLAGTDTQYF. CDR3 sequence (DNA): TGCGCCAGCAGCCAAGGGGGGCTAGCGGGGACAGATACGCAGTATTTT.

The chain uses TRBV6-5 and TRBJ1-1; D call uncertain. Germline V gene lookup returns CDR1 MNHEY and CDR2 SVGAGI. Trimming took off 0 bases at V and 5 bases at J, with 7 bases between the two ends. The CDR3 runs to 13 residues. The CDR3 is CASSYSERTEAFF. The CDR3 region has the DNA TGTGCCAGCAGTTACTCGGAGAGGACTGAAGCTTTCTTT.

A single count supports this clone. J is TRBJ2-3 and V is TRBV9; TRBD2 agrees at 9 bases. The ends lost 0 bases at V and 1 base at J; junction bases unmatched: 0. This CDR3 is built from 15 residues. Germline V gene sequence: CDR1 SGDLS, CDR2 YYNGEE. The CDR3 nucleotides read TGTGCCAGCAGCGTAGCTAGCGGGGGCACAGATACGCAGTATTTT. Its protein is CASSVASGGTDTQYF.

This CDR3 reads CASSEGSEAFF. DNA of the CDR3: TGTGCCAGCAGCGAGGGAAGTGAAGCTTTCTTT. V is TRBV2 and J is TRBJ1-1; D unclear. The CDR3 contains 11 residues. Trimming took off 6 bases at V and 7 bases at J, with 9 bases between the two ends. CDR1 and CDR2 from the germline V gene are SNHLY and FYNNEI.

This sequence joins TRBV6-5 and TRBJ2-7; possibly TRBD1 for D (6 bases). Germline V gene data show CDR1 as MNHEY and CDR2 as SVGAGI. The CDR3 totals 13 residues. The V gene lost 0 bases and the J gene lost 4 bases, with 7 bases spanning the gap. This chain's CDR3 is CASSYSTGYEQYF. CDR3 sequence (DNA): TGTGCCAGCAGTTACTCAACAGGGTACGAGCAGTACTTC.